These 14 T cell receptor beta chains were all obtained from the same sample, sequenced in a study of blood T cell repertoires in COVID-19. Profiling relied on immunoSEQ multiplex PCR, and the TCRdb table lists in-frame clones only, not all of them. The data hold roughly 120,000 clones, with over 60% observed a single time. The sequenced material came from peripheral blood. Receptors originate from a human donor in a cohort sampled during active or convalescent COVID-19.

This clone was seen many times. This chain connects TRBV4-3 to TRBJ1-6; 9 bases agree with TRBD1. Germline V gene data show CDR1 as LGHNA and CDR2 as YSLEER. The CDR3 totals 17 residues. V lost 2 bases and J lost 7; bases outside the gene matches: 9. In DNA, the CDR3 is TGCGCCAGCAGCCAATTGTCGGGGGACAGGGAAAATTCACCCCTCCACTTT. It translates to CASSQLSGDRENSPLHF.

The CDR3 DNA reads TGCGCCAGCAGCGGAGGACAGGGTCCAAACTATGGCTACACCTTC. As protein: CASSGGQGPNYGYTF. The chain carries TRBV5-1 and TRBJ1-2; 8 bases align to TRBD1. V lost 4 bases and J lost 2; bases outside the gene matches: 7. The CDR3 extends over 15 amino acids. Germline V gene data show CDR1 as SGHRS and CDR2 as YFSETQ.

This clone was recorded at least ten times. This chain links TRBV19 with TRBJ1-6, with 8 positions matching TRBD1. This CDR3 is 16 amino acids long. Per germline, CDR1 LNHDA and CDR2 SQIVND (reference sequence). Germline trimming cut 1 base from V and 6 bases from J; bases unmatched to any gene: 5. Here the CDR3 DNA reads TGTGCCAGTAGTATAGTAGGGGGGACAGGTAATTCACCCCTCCACTTT. Residues: CASSIVGGTGNSPLHF.

The rearrangement links TRBV12-2 to TRBJ2-5; the D call in the table, TRBD1, was not verified against the DNA. TRBV12-2 is a pseudogene locus. This CDR3 has 15 residues. The CDR3 loop reads CASRSRGQEQETQYF. CDR3 sequence (DNA): TGTGCAAGTCGCTCAAGAGGACAGGAGCAAGAGACCCAGTACTTC.

The chain uses TRBV7-9 and TRBJ1-2; D is possibly TRBD1 (5 bases). The CDR3 is made up of 16 amino acids. CDR1 is SEHNR, CDR2 FQNEAQ, per germline (reference sequence). Trimming took 6 bases from V and 2 from J, leaving 19 bases between them. CDR3 residues: CASSRWASQGNYGYTF. CDR3 sequence (DNA): TGTGCCAGCAGTAGGTGGGCCTCCCAGGGCAACTATGGCTACACCTTC.

J is TRBJ2-7 and V is TRBV20-1; unclear D gene. This CDR3 has 11 residues. CDR1 and CDR2 (germline): DFQATT, SNEGSKA (reference sequence). With 3 bases removed from V and 5 bases from J, the gap between germline ends came to 8 bases. CDR3 sequence (DNA): TGCAGTGCTAGGGGCATGCACGAGCAGTACTTC. It codes for CSARGMHEQYF.

The chain is built from TRBV7-9 and TRBJ2-3; 13 nucleotides line up with TRBD2. The CDR3 covers 19 residues. The germline CDR1 and CDR2 sequences are SEHNR and FQNEAQ (reference sequence). With V trimmed by 5 bases and J by 4 bases, 15 bases remained unmatched. The CDR3 here is CASSSVGVLAGGPADTQYF. The CDR3 bases are TGTGCCAGCAGCAGTGTCGGGGTACTAGCGGGAGGGCCCGCAGATACGCAGTATTTT. Full variable domain (rest looked up from reference TRBV7-9 and TRBJ2-3): DTGVSQNPRHKITKRGQNVTFRCDPISEHNRLYWYRQTLGQGPEFLTYFQNEAQLEKSRLLSDRFSAERPKGSFSTLEIQRTEQGDSAMYLCASSSVGVLAGGPADTQYFGPGTRLTVL.

The J gene is TRBJ2-5, the V gene TRBV5-1, with TRBD2 identical over 11 bases. In germline, CDR1 is SGHRS, CDR2 YFSETQ. This CDR3 region has 16 residues. The V and J ends lost 4 bases and 5 bases, in that order; junction bases with no gene match: 10. CDR3: CASSRGTSGGGETQYF. CDR3 coding DNA: TGCGCCAGCAGCAGAGGGACTAGCGGAGGCGGGGAGACCCAGTACTTC.

The chain combines TRBV6-2 or TRBV6-3 with TRBJ2-7; a possible D gene is TRBD2 (6 bases). Germline V CDR1 and CDR2: MNHEY, SVGEGT. The CDR3 extends over 16 amino acids. V was cut by 2 bases and J by 4 bases, with 18 bases left in between. CDR3 DNA sequence: TGTGCCAGCAGTTACGATTCGGACTACAGATATTACGAGCAGTACTTC. It is translated as CASSYDSDYRYYEQYF.

This clone has only one observation. The chain combines TRBV18 with TRBJ1-5, with 7 bases matching TRBD1. This CDR3 comprises 15 residues. V shed 4 bases, J shed 2 bases, and the junction held 5 bases outside the gene matches. Germline CDR1 KGHSH, CDR2 LQKENI. The CDR3 is CASSLRQGGNQPQHF. The CDR3 DNA sequence: TGTGCCAGCTCACTTAGACAGGGCGGCAATCAGCCCCAGCATTTT. Drawing the rest from reference TRBV18 and TRBJ1-5, the complete variable domain is NAGVMQNPRHLVRRRGQEARLRCSPMKGHSHVYWYRQLPEEGLKFMVYLQKENIIDESGMPKERFSAEFPKEGPSILRIQQVVRGDSAAYFCASSLRQGGNQPQHFGDGTRLSIL.

The V call is TRBV5-6, the J call TRBJ2-7; unclear D gene. The CDR3 loop spans 14 amino acids. Looked up from germline, CDR1 is SGHDT and CDR2 is YYEEEE. Between the trimmed V and J ends, which lost 5 bases and 3 bases, there was a span of 15 bases. The CDR3 DNA is TGTGCCAGCAGTTCCCCGGGTGCCGTCTACGAGCAGTACTTC. Translating gives CASSSPGAVYEQYF.

The gene calls are TRBV3-1 (or the pseudogene TRBV3-2) and TRBJ2-5, with a possible D match to TRBD2 (5 bases). CDR1 and CDR2 (germline): LGHDT, YNNKEL (reference sequence). The CDR3 has 13 amino acids. V was pared by 4 bases and J by 4 bases, with 10 bases between. As DNA, the CDR3 is TGTGCCAGCAGCCTACTAGGCGGAGAGACCCAGTACTTC. Its translation is CASSLLGGETQYF.

The gene calls are TRBV5-1 and TRBJ2-5; 13 nucleotides match TRBD2. The trim removed 4 bases at V and 5 bases at J, leaving 8 bases unmatched. CDR1 SGHRS and CDR2 YFSETQ come from the germline V gene. The CDR3 spans 16 residues. The CDR3 DNA follows: TGCGCCAGCAGCCACTTAGGGACTAGCGGGATCGAGACCCAGTACTTC. Protein sequence: CASSHLGTSGIETQYF.

A single count supports this clone. This chain uses TRBV14 with TRBJ2-5; possible D gene TRBD1, 5 bases. V was shortened by 0 bases and J by 4 bases, with 12 bases between the two germline ends. The CDR3 contains 15 residues. CDR1 SGHDN and CDR2 FVKESK come from the germline V gene. In DNA form, the CDR3 reads TGTGCCAGCAGCCAAGATAGGGGATCAGCAGAGACCCAGTACTTC. Translated: CASSQDRGSAETQYF. Together with reference TRBV14 and TRBJ2-5, the CDR3 gives the full variable domain: EAGVTQFPSHSVIEKGQTVTLRCDPISGHDNLYWYRRVMGKEIKFLLHFVKESKQDESGMPNNRFLAERTGGTYSTLKVQPAELEDSGVYFCASSQDRGSAETQYFGPGTRLLVL.